One sample yielded the 21 T cell receptor beta chains listed below, sequenced in a study of blood T cell repertoires in COVID-19. TCRdb's table, derived via immunoSEQ multiplex PCR, lists solely in-frame clones and lacks some. The data contain about 120,000 clones, less than 85% of them seen just once; the ten biggest clones take up less than 4%. The specimen was peripheral blood. Source of these receptors: a woman aged 80 or over with acute or convalescent COVID-19.

The chain recombines TRBV7-8 with TRBJ2-3; 12 nucleotides line up with TRBD2. Germline lookup yields CDR1 SGHVS and CDR2 FQNEAQ. Trimming cost V 4 bases and J 2 bases; bases outside gene matches: 7. The CDR3 runs to 17 residues. The CDR3 DNA reads as TGTGCCAGCAGCTCCCGACTAGCGGGGGAGAACACAGATACGCAGTATTTT. Encoded protein: CASSSRLAGENTDTQYF.

The chain couples TRBV5-6 to TRBJ1-2; 10 bases align to TRBD1. Germline assignment: CDR1 SGHDT and CDR2 YYEEEE. After removal of 3 bases from V and 4 bases from J, the junction contained 9 bases not matched to a gene. This CDR3 has 16 residues. The CDR3 protein is CASSSWDRGYGYGYTF. The CDR3, as DNA: TGTGCCAGCAGCTCTTGGGACAGGGGATATGGCTATGGCTACACCTTC.

This chain joins TRBV5-1 and TRBJ1-1, with D possibly TRBD1 on 6 matching bases. Deletions cut 0 bases from V and 7 bases from J, with 19 bases between. Germline assignment: CDR1 SGHRS and CDR2 YFSETQ. The CDR3 is made up of 16 amino acids. DNA of the CDR3: TGCGCCAGCAGCTTGGAAAGGGCAGGGGCAGCTCTTGAAGCTTTCTTT. Translation gives CASSLERAGAALEAFF.

CDR3 bases: TGTGCCAGCGGGGGGGATCAGCCCCAGCATTTT. Its translation: CASGGDQPQHF. The rearrangement uses TRBV28 and TRBJ1-5; D possibly corresponds to TRBD1 (5 bases). The CDR3 is 11 amino acids. Germline assignment: CDR1 MDHEN and CDR2 SYDVKM. The V end lost 8 bases, the J end lost 5 bases, and 7 bases lay between the germline ends.

This clone was picked up a small number of times. The J gene is TRBJ2-3, the V gene TRBV4-1; D call uncertain. CDR1 is MGHRA, CDR2 YSYEKL, per germline. The CDR3 has 15 amino acids. With 5 bases removed from V and 2 bases from J, the gap between germline ends came to 14 bases. The CDR3, as DNA: TGCGCCAGCAGCGAAGCTCCAGGTTACACAGATACGCAGTATTTT. Translated, it gives CASSEAPGYTDTQYF.

This clone was observed a single time. The chain employs TRBV5-4 and TRBJ1-3, with 7 bases identical to TRBD1. The V segment lost 4 bases and the J segment 4 bases; nucleotides outside the gene matches: 8. The CDR3 spans 15 residues. Germline V lookup: CDR1 SGHNT, CDR2 YYREEE (reference sequence). The CDR3: CASSPTTTGGNTIYF. The CDR3 coding sequence is TGTGCCAGCAGCCCGACAACGACAGGGGGAAACACCATATATTTT. The full variable domain, in which reference TRBV5-4 and TRBJ1-3 provide the parts outside the CDR3, is ETGVTQSPTHLIKTRGQQVTLRCSSQSGHNTVSWYQQALGQGPQFIFQYYREEENGRGNFPPRFSGLQFPNYSSELNVNALELDDSALYLCASSPTTTGGNTIYFGEGSWLTVV.

The V and J genes are TRBV7-2 and TRBJ1-5; D is unresolved. CDR3 length: 13 amino acids. Germline values: CDR1 SGHTA, CDR2 FQGNSA. The V gene lost 7 bases and the J gene lost 3 bases, with 10 bases spanning the gap. CDR3 sequence (DNA): TGTGCCAGCAACGAGGGCAACAATCAGCCCCAGCATTTT. This translates into CASNEGNNQPQHF.

The genes are TRBV27 and TRBJ2-1; 8 bases agree with TRBD1. V lost 7 bases and J lost 5; bases outside the gene matches: 10. The V gene's germline CDR1 is MNHEY and CDR2 SMNVEV (reference sequence). The CDR3 sequence is 15 residues long. The CDR3 region is CASKGMGQDDNEQFF. The CDR3 nucleotides read TGTGCCAGCAAAGGGATGGGACAGGATGACAATGAGCAGTTCTTC.

Written as DNA, the CDR3 is TGTGCCAGCAGCCAACACCGCGGGACGCACAATGAGCAGTTCTTC. Translating it yields CASSQHRGTHNEQFF. V usage is TRBV7-6 and J usage is TRBJ2-1, with D possibly TRBD2 on 6 matching bases. Trimming removed 5 bases at V and 5 bases at J, with 16 bases between. Looked up from germline, CDR1 is SGHVS and CDR2 is FNYEAQ. This CDR3 spans 15 amino acids. The full variable domain, rest sourced from reference TRBV7-6 and TRBJ2-1, is GAGVSQSPRYKVTKRGQDVALRCDPISGHVSLYWYRQALGQGPEFLTYFNYEAQQDKSGLPNDRFSAERPEGSISTLTIQRTEQRDSAMYRCASSQHRGTHNEQFFGPGTRLTVL.

This sequence joins TRBV7-8 and TRBJ2-2, with 12 bases identical to TRBD2. Germline V lookup: CDR1 SGHVS, CDR2 FQNEAQ. The V and J ends lost 6 bases and 7 bases, in that order; junction bases with no gene match: 9. The CDR3 is 16 residues long. The CDR3 DNA reads as TGTGCCAGCAGGGGGCTAGCGGGAGGGTATGGCGGGGAGCTGTTTTTT. Protein product: CASRGLAGGYGGELFF.

The CDR3 sequence is CASSLGPRGDTGELFF. The DNA for the CDR3 is TGCGCCAGCAGTCTTGGCCCCAGGGGGGACACCGGGGAGCTGTTTTTT. The rearrangement links TRBV5-1 to TRBJ2-2; tentative D call: TRBD1 (7 bases). Per the germline V gene, CDR1 is SGHRS and CDR2 is YFSETQ. The V and J ends lost 5 bases and 3 bases respectively, with 17 bases between them. CDR3 length: 16 amino acids.

The J gene is TRBJ1-5, the V gene TRBV30, with D unresolved. The CDR3 contains 13 residues. Looked up from germline, CDR1 is GTSNPN and CDR2 is SVGIG (reference sequence). V was pared by 0 bases and J by 6 bases, with 9 bases between. The CDR3 reads CAWSVAGSQPQHF. CDR3 nucleotides: TGTGCCTGGAGTGTGGCGGGATCTCAGCCCCAGCATTTT.

This chain joins TRBV5-1 and TRBJ2-5; TRBD2 aligns across 7 bases. V trimming: 1 base; J trimming: 3 bases; junction bases outside the gene matches: 3. The CDR3 loop spans 14 amino acids. Per the germline V gene, CDR1 is SGHRS and CDR2 is YFSETQ. CDR3 coding DNA: TGCGCCAGCAGCTTGTCTACTAGCGAAGAGACCCAGTACTTC. The encoded protein is CASSLSTSEETQYF. Filled out from reference TRBV5-1 and TRBJ2-5, the complete variable domain reads KAGVTQTPRYLIKTRGQQVTLSCSPISGHRSVSWYQQTPGQGLQFLFEYFSETQRNKGNFPGRFSGRQFSNSRSEMNVSTLELGDSALYLCASSLSTSEETQYFGPGTRLLVL.

The rearrangement uses TRBV30 and TRBJ2-3; D remains ambiguous. The V end was cut by 0 bases, the J end by 8 bases, with 9 bases between. From germline, CDR1 is GTSNPN and CDR2 SVGIG (reference sequence). CDR3 length: 12 amino acids. Here the CDR3 DNA reads TGTGCCTGGAGTGTATTTAAGAGTACGCAGTATTTT. Translated: CAWSVFKSTQYF.

This clone was seen a few times. V gene TRBV30 combines with J gene TRBJ1-5; TRBD1 agrees at 7 bases. The CDR3 length is 18 residues. V lost 2 bases, J lost 4 bases, and 17 bases stayed unmatched. Germline CDR1 is GTSNPN and CDR2 is SVGIG (reference sequence). In DNA form, the CDR3 reads TGTGCCTGGAGTAAGACAGGGCATGGGCTGGGGAAAAATCAGCCCCAGCATTTT. Protein product: CAWSKTGHGLGKNQPQHF.

The genes are TRBV3-1 (or the pseudogene TRBV3-2) and TRBJ1-2, with 7 positions matching TRBD1. The CDR3 sequence is 14 residues long. V lost 4 bases to trimming and J lost 3 bases; unmatched junction nucleotides: 5. Germline V gives CDR1 LGHDT, CDR2 YNNKEL (reference sequence). The CDR3 DNA reads TGTGCCAGCAGCCTCGGGACAGCTCACTATGGCTACACCTTC. This encodes CASSLGTAHYGYTF.

This chain uses TRBV7-2 with TRBJ2-6; 10 nucleotides line up with TRBD1. Trimming at V came to 8 bases and at J to 0 bases, leaving 4 bases not matched to a gene. This CDR3 contains 16 residues. Per germline, CDR1 SGHTA and CDR2 FQGNSA. As DNA, the CDR3 is TGTGCCAGCCGGACAGGGGGTTTCTCTGGGGCCAACGTCCTGACTTTC. Translation gives CASRTGGFSGANVLTF.

The chain employs TRBV24-1 and TRBJ2-5; TRBD1 matches at 11 bases. The V gene's germline CDR1 is KGHDR and CDR2 SFDVKD. The ends lost 5 bases at V and 5 bases at J; junction bases unmatched: 9. This CDR3 has 16 residues. The DNA of the CDR3 is TGTGCCACCAGTGTGTCGAGGACAGGGGGCCGGGAGACCCAGTACTTC. It yields the protein CATSVSRTGGRETQYF.

This clone was picked up one time. In nucleotides, the CDR3 is TGCGCCAGCAGCTGGGGAACAGGCGGACACACTGAAGCTTTCTTT. This encodes CASSWGTGGHTEAFF. V gene TRBV5-1 combines with J gene TRBJ1-1; possible D gene TRBD1, 5 bases. V was clipped by 3 bases and J by 3 bases, with 15 bases between them. The CDR3 extends over 15 amino acids. CDR1 is SGHRS and CDR2 is YFSETQ in the germline V gene. Full variable domain (rest looked up from reference TRBV5-1 and TRBJ1-1): KAGVTQTPRYLIKTRGQQVTLSCSPISGHRSVSWYQQTPGQGLQFLFEYFSETQRNKGNFPGRFSGRQFSNSRSEMNVSTLELGDSALYLCASSWGTGGHTEAFFGQGTRLTVV.

This chain connects TRBV6-5 to TRBJ2-7; D gene ambiguous. CDR1 and CDR2 (germline): MNHEY, SVGAGI. The CDR3 extends over 16 amino acids. V was cut by 0 bases and J by 3 bases, with 15 bases left in between. The chain's CDR3 is CASSYSILAANYEQYF. DNA of the CDR3: TGTGCCAGCAGTTACTCGATATTAGCCGCAAACTACGAGCAGTACTTC.

The V and J genes are TRBV30 and TRBJ1-5; possible D gene TRBD1, 6 bases. There are 15 residues in the CDR3. Germline values: CDR1 GTSNPN, CDR2 SVGIG (reference sequence). V was trimmed by 3 bases and J by 4 bases, leaving 16 bases between them. The CDR3 coding sequence is TGTGCCTGGAGGGCTCGGGGGGCGCAAAATCAGCCCCAGCATTTT. Encoded protein: CAWRARGAQNQPQHF.